This TCR beta chain was retrieved from a study of immune heterogeneity within non-small cell lung tumors. Whole-study results and caveats: Dominant CDR3 beta clonotypes repeated across a patient's tumor loci, while different loci held unique high-frequency clones.

Notes on this clonotype: Antigen specificity is unknown.

Germline CDR1 MNHEY, CDR2 SMNVEV (reference sequence). Unmatched junction bases numbered 6, after V lost 6 bases and J lost 4 bases. There are 16 residues in the CDR3. Using 32 V and 13 J primers, multiplex PCR amplified TCR beta CDR3. One entry per CDR3 protein results from TCRdb running MiXCR on the multiplex PCR reads. The sample shows approximately 29,000 distinct CDR3 sequences, 25% to 30% of them seen only once. Bulk tumor genomic DNA, approximately 570 ng per sample, was the template. During surgery, several far-apart biopsies were obtained from every primary tumor. Undergoing curative surgery were patients whose non-small cell lung cancer was untreated and newly diagnosed.

This TCR derives from a man between 35 and 55 years old with non-small cell lung cancer. The chain combines TRBV27 with TRBJ2-5; TRBD2 matches 15 bases. The sequencing sample was made of lung tumor tissue. The CDR3 here is CASRLRTSGRGETQYF. The CDR3 DNA sequence: TGTGCCAGCAGGCTTCGGACTAGCGGGAGGGGAGAGACCCAGTACTTC.